The 20 T cell receptor beta chains in this list originate from one sample, sequenced in a study of OX40 agonist ivuxolimab in advanced cancers. The assay was immunoSEQ multiplex PCR, and TCRdb's table has in-frame clones only and misses some. The sample yields about 75,000 clones, roughly nine tenths seen once. The source material was CD4+ or CD8+ T cells sorted from blood, sampled in a trial of the OX40 agonist ivuxolimab. Receptor source: an adult with an advanced solid tumor such as melanoma, head and neck, liver or kidney cancer.

V usage is TRBV27 and J usage is TRBJ1-1; D unclear. The V gene's germline CDR1 is MNHEY and CDR2 SMNVEV (reference sequence). The germline V and J ends were trimmed by 5 bases and 5 bases, with 15 bases remaining between them. This CDR3 spans 14 amino acids. The CDR3 protein is CASSDKKSITEAFF. Here the CDR3 DNA reads TGTGCCAGCAGTGACAAAAAAAGTATAACTGAAGCTTTCTTT.

J is TRBJ2-5 and V is TRBV11-3, with 9 bases lining up with TRBD2. The trim removed 1 base at V and 1 base at J, leaving 10 bases unmatched. This CDR3 is 18 amino acids long. Germline CDR1 and CDR2: SGHNT and YENEEA. CDR3 coding DNA: TGTGCCAGCAGCTTAGGAACCCTGATTAGCGGGAGCCAAGAGACCCAGTACTTC. Protein product: CASSLGTLISGSQETQYF.

This clone was seen just once. The genes are TRBV5-4 and TRBJ2-7; 10 positions agree with TRBD2. V was clipped by 0 bases and J by 0 bases; unmatched bases: 3. This CDR3 is built from 16 residues. The germline V gene encodes CDR1 SGHNT and CDR2 YYREEE (reference sequence). CDR3: CASSLGLAGVSYEQYF. The CDR3 DNA sequence: TGTGCCAGCAGCTTGGGGCTAGCGGGAGTCTCCTACGAGCAGTACTTC.

The chain recombines TRBV6-1 with TRBJ2-5; 9 bases map to TRBD1. The CDR3 is 16 amino acids. From germline, CDR1 is MNHNS and CDR2 SASEGT. Trimming cost V 2 bases and J 4 bases; bases outside gene matches: 8. In DNA form, the CDR3 reads TGTGCCAGCAGTGAAAACAGGGGGCACGGGCGAGAGACCCAGTACTTC. It specifies CASSENRGHGRETQYF.

The CDR3: CASSLVGSSGNTIYF. The CDR3 DNA follows: TGTGCCAGCAGCTTGGTGGGAAGCTCTGGAAACACCATATATTTT. The V gene is TRBV5-4, the J gene TRBJ1-3; no definite D call. Germline lookup yields CDR1 SGHNT and CDR2 YYREEE (reference sequence). Trimming removed 0 bases from V and 0 bases from J, with 7 bases in between. This CDR3 has 15 residues.

The genes are TRBV9 and TRBJ2-1; D is uncertain. The CDR3 extends over 13 amino acids. Trimming took 1 base from V and 9 from J, leaving 11 bases between them. Germline CDR1 and CDR2: SGDLS and YYNGEE. The CDR3 spells CASSVSQWGEQFF. DNA of the CDR3: TGTGCCAGCAGCGTATCTCAGTGGGGTGAGCAGTTCTTC.

The chain carries TRBV5-1 and TRBJ2-5; D is perhaps TRBD1 (5 bases). The CDR3 runs to 13 residues. V shed 2 bases and J shed 5 bases, with 10 bases lying between them. Germline lookup yields CDR1 SGHRS and CDR2 YFSETQ. CDR3 residues: CASSLSGFETQYF. The CDR3 nucleotides are TGCGCCAGCAGCTTATCAGGGTTTGAGACCCAGTACTTC.

This clone was detected only once. This sequence joins TRBV18 and TRBJ1-3; D may be TRBD1 (5 bases). CDR1 and CDR2 from the germline V gene are KGHSH and LQKENI. Trimming took 4 bases from V and 5 from J, leaving 12 bases between them. The length of the CDR3 is 14 residues. The CDR3 DNA follows: TGTGCCAGCTCACAGTCCCGGGACCGAAACACCATATATTTT. It codes for CASSQSRDRNTIYF.

CDR3 nucleotide sequence: TGTGCCAGTAACGTGATGAACACCGGGGAGCTGTTTTTT. This gives the protein CASNVMNTGELFF. V and J are TRBV19 and TRBJ2-2, with D unresolved. Germline V gives CDR1 LNHDA, CDR2 SQIVND (reference sequence). The length of the CDR3 is 13 residues. Deletions cut 7 bases from V and 1 base from J, with 7 bases between.

The chain couples TRBV18 to TRBJ1-1; D remains ambiguous. The CDR3 loop spans 15 amino acids. The V and J ends lost 1 base and 0 bases respectively, with 9 bases between them. Germline values: CDR1 KGHSH, CDR2 LQKENI. The CDR3 here is CASSPRATMNTEAFF. CDR3 bases: TGTGCCAGCTCACCACGGGCTACTATGAACACTGAAGCTTTCTTT.

This chain connects TRBV10-3 to TRBJ2-2, with 9 bases that match TRBD1. Losses at the gene ends were 7 bases for V and 5 bases for J; bases not matched to a gene: 5. Germline lookup yields CDR1 ENHRY and CDR2 SYGVKD. This CDR3 is 14 amino acids long. The CDR3 coding sequence is TGTGCCATCAAGCGGACAGGGGAAACCGGGGAGCTGTTTTTT. This encodes CAIKRTGETGELFF.

The chain uses TRBV6-5 and TRBJ2-3, with D tentatively TRBD2 (7 bases). The ends were cut back, 6 bases at V and 0 bases at J, with 10 bases in the middle. CDR1 is MNHEY, CDR2 SVGAGI, per germline. CDR3 size: 14 residues. The CDR3 region is CASRQGGSTDTQYF. The DNA for the CDR3 is TGTGCCAGCAGACAGGGAGGGAGCACAGATACGCAGTATTTT.

The chain employs TRBV19 and TRBJ2-3, with D unresolved. V lost 5 bases to trimming and J lost 0 bases, with 12 bases between them. This CDR3 contains 15 residues. Germline V gives CDR1 LNHDA, CDR2 SQIVND (reference sequence). The CDR3 bases are TGTGCCAGTAGTGCCCCCAGGTTTAGCACAGATACGCAGTATTTT. Amino acid sequence: CASSAPRFSTDTQYF.

This clone was recorded once. The chain joins TRBV19 to TRBJ2-7; TRBD1 matches at 10 bases. J was trimmed by 3 bases and V by 4 bases; bases with no gene match: 6. The CDR3 is 15 amino acids. In germline, CDR1 is LNHDA, CDR2 SQIVND (reference sequence). The CDR3 DNA follows: TGTGCCAGTAGTACGGCCGGGACAGGGGACTACGAGCAGTACTTC. Translation gives CASSTAGTGDYEQYF.

This clone appeared a single time. The chain couples TRBV7-8 to TRBJ1-5; no clear D gene. Trimming took off 3 bases at V and 0 bases at J, with 6 bases between the two ends. The CDR3 sequence is 14 residues long. The germline V gene encodes CDR1 SGHVS and CDR2 FQNEAQ. This CDR3 is CASSLADSNQPQHF. The CDR3, as DNA: TGTGCCAGCAGCTTGGCCGATAGCAATCAGCCCCAGCATTTT.

This clone appeared a few times. V gene TRBV9 combines with J gene TRBJ2-5, with D perhaps TRBD1 (6 bases). The CDR3 is made up of 15 amino acids. V was pared by 3 bases and J by 2 bases, with 14 bases between. Per the germline V gene, CDR1 is SGDLS and CDR2 is YYNGEE. The CDR3 DNA reads TGTGCCAGCAGCGCCACACCGGGACAACAAGAGACCCAGTACTTC. Translation: CASSATPGQQETQYF.

V usage is TRBV7-9 and J usage is TRBJ1-2, with unresolved D. The ends were cut back, 5 bases at V and 2 bases at J, with 12 bases in the middle. Per the germline V gene, CDR1 is SEHNR and CDR2 is FQNEAQ (reference sequence). The CDR3 runs 14 residues. CDR3 DNA sequence: TGTGCCAGCAGCCTTGGATCGATGAACTATGGCTACACCTTC. Amino acids: CASSLGSMNYGYTF.

This clone has just one count. This chain connects TRBV6-5 to TRBJ2-1, with 12 nucleotides matching TRBD1. The CDR3 totals 15 residues. Per the germline V gene, CDR1 is MNHEY and CDR2 is SVGAGI. V trimming: 8 bases; J trimming: 6 bases; junction bases outside the gene matches: 8. CDR3 sequence: CASCTGTGGSNEQFF. CDR3 coding DNA: TGTGCCAGCTGCACCGGGACAGGGGGCTCCAATGAGCAGTTCTTC.

This rearrangement joins TRBV7-9 to TRBJ1-4; weak D call: TRBD1 (6 bases). This CDR3 contains 14 residues. Between the trimmed V and J ends, which lost 1 base and 6 bases, there was a span of 9 bases. CDR1 is SEHNR, CDR2 FQNEAQ, per germline (reference sequence). The CDR3 loop reads CASSLDGGHEKLFF. In DNA, the CDR3 is TGTGCCAGCAGCTTAGACGGGGGGCATGAAAAACTGTTTTTT.

The chain has TRBV5-1 and TRBJ1-4; 10 bases are shared with TRBD1. There are 14 residues in the CDR3. Trimming cost V 3 bases and J 6 bases; bases outside gene matches: 2. CDR1 is SGHRS, CDR2 YFSETQ, per germline. This CDR3 is CASSSGTGDEKLFF. The DNA for the CDR3 is TGCGCCAGCAGCTCGGGGACAGGGGATGAAAAACTGTTTTTT.